What follows is one T cell receptor beta chain and its context. What it binds is unknown. The entry originates in a study of CD8 T cells in Susac syndrome. Findings and caveats of the study: Individuals included in the TCR sequencing and HLA analysis were acknowledged by the study to be relatively few in number.

Per germline, CDR1 DFQATT and CDR2 SNEGSKA (reference sequence). The CDR3 is 12 residues long. V was shortened by 4 bases and J by 4 bases, with 10 bases between the two germline ends. Sequencing of TCR beta was undertaken in CD8+ and CD4+ T cells derived from blood. FACS enriched CD8+ TEMRA cells, while bulk CD8+ and CD4+ were negatively isolated. About 0.45 to 1 ug RNA was reverse transcribed with random hexamers. immunoSEQ multiplex PCR amplified TCR beta CDR3 across 54 Vbeta, 13 Jbeta. One entry per CDR3 protein, called by TCRdb with MiXCR from the immunoSEQ multiplex PCR reads. The sample carries approximately 150,000 distinct CDR3 sequences, approximately 95% recorded once.

The TCR sequence derives from a human donor with multiple sclerosis. The source material was CD4+ T cells from PBMCs. The rearrangement links TRBV20-1 to TRBJ1-2, with D hard to call. CDR3 sequence reads: CSAMYTLYGYTF. In nucleotides, the CDR3 is TGCAGTGCTATGTACACCCTCTATGGCTACACCTTC.